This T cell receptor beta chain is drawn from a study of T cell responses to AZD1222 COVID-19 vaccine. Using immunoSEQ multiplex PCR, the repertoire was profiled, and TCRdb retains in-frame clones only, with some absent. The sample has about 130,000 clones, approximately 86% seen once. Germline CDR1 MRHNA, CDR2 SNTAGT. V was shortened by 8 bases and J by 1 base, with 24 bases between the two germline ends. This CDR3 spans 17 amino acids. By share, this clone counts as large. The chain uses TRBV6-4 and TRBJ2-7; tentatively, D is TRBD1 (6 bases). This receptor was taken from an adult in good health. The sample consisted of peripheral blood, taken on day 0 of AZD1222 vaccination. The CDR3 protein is CASLYRVNLRPSYEQYF. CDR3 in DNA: TGTGCCAGCCTGTACAGGGTCAACCTTCGCCCTTCCTACGAGCAGTACTTC.